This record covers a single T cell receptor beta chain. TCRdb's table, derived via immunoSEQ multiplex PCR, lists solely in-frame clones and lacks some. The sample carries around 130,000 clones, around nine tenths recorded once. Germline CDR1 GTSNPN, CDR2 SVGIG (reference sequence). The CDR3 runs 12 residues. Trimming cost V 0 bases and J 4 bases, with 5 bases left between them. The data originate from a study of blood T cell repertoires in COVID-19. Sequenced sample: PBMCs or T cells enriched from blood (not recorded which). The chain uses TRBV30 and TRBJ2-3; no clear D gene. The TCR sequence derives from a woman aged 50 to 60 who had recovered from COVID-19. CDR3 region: CAWSVSSDTQYF. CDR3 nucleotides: TGTGCCTGGAGTGTTAGCTCAGATACGCAGTATTTT.